The 28 T cell receptor beta chains reported below all come from one sample, sequenced in a study of graft-versus-host responses after intestinal transplantation. Their specific antigens are unknown. Produced via immunoSEQ multiplex PCR; TCRdb's table is partial and in-frame only. The table lists 100,000 to 120,000 clones, about 93% of them singletons. The sequenced sample was unstimulated CD8+ T cells sorted from spleen or lymph node cells, obtained before intestinal transplant. Source of these receptors: a human donor who received an intestinal transplant.

The CDR3 nucleotides read TGTGCCAGCAGCCAAGAGGACAGGAGTAGAATGAACACTGAAGCTTTCTTT. It encodes CASSQEDRSRMNTEAFF. V is TRBV4-2 and J is TRBJ1-1, with 7 bases aligning to TRBD1. CDR1 and CDR2 from the germline V gene are LGHNA and YNFKEQ. This CDR3 is built from 17 residues. Trimming at V came to 0 bases and at J to 0 bases, leaving 7 bases not matched to a gene.

This clone was detected once. The chain links TRBV9 to TRBJ2-1, with D tentatively TRBD2 (5 bases). Trimming took 0 bases from V and 4 from J, leaving 11 bases between them. Germline CDR1 reads SGDLS; CDR2 reads YYNGEE. The CDR3 loop spans 15 amino acids. This CDR3 reads CASSVEASFYNEQFF. The DNA of the CDR3 is TGTGCCAGCAGCGTAGAGGCTAGCTTTTACAATGAGCAGTTCTTC.

The chain links TRBV21-1 to TRBJ1-2; the table calls TRBD1, which could not be checked here. TRBV21-1 is assigned pseudogene status. This CDR3 has 15 residues. The CDR3 sequence: CASSIPGHSNYGYTF. The CDR3, as DNA: TGTGCCAGCAGCATCCCCGGACACTCTAACTATGGCTACACCTTC.

The chain has TRBV27 and TRBJ2-7; the D is unclear. V shed 0 bases and J shed 0 bases, with 6 bases lying between them. This CDR3 is built from 14 residues. CDR1 MNHEY and CDR2 SMNVEV come from the germline V gene (reference sequence). This CDR3 is CASSLSRSSYEQYF. The CDR3 region has the DNA TGTGCCAGCAGTTTATCGAGGAGCTCCTACGAGCAGTACTTC.

The sample holds a few counts of this clone. The chain recombines TRBV7-2 with TRBJ1-1; the D is unclear. The CDR3 runs to 12 residues. Germline V gene lookup returns CDR1 SGHTA and CDR2 FQGNSA. The V end was cut by 3 bases, the J end by 5 bases, with 7 bases between. In DNA, the CDR3 is TGTGCCAGCAGCTTCAGACGGACTGAAGCTTTCTTT. Its protein is CASSFRRTEAFF.

The V and J genes are TRBV28 and TRBJ2-5; D not certain. The CDR3 totals 15 residues. V was trimmed by 4 bases and J by 4 bases, leaving 16 bases between them. CDR1 is MDHEN and CDR2 is SYDVKM in the germline V gene. CDR3 sequence: CASSSLTTLAETQYF. The CDR3, as DNA: TGTGCCAGCAGTTCACTAACGACACTGGCAGAGACCCAGTACTTC.

V and J are TRBV7-9 and TRBJ2-2, with D possibly matching TRBD1 (6 bases). The CDR3 has 13 residues. V was cut by 5 bases and J by 7 bases, with 11 bases left in between. CDR1 is SEHNR, CDR2 FQNEAQ, per germline (reference sequence). CDR3 sequence: CASSQIRGGELFF. As DNA, the CDR3 is TGTGCCAGCAGCCAGATCAGGGGCGGGGAGCTGTTTTTT.

The V gene is TRBV7-9, the J gene TRBJ2-1; D gene ambiguous. Germline CDR1 reads SEHNR; CDR2 reads FQNEAQ (reference sequence). The CDR3 loop spans 16 amino acids. V lost 1 base and J lost 8, with 18 bases in between. The CDR3 nucleotides are TGTGCCAGCAGCTTAGAAAGATCCAAGGGCAGAGATGAGCAGTTCTTC. Its translation: CASSLERSKGRDEQFF.

The chain couples TRBV2 to TRBJ2-3, with 9 bases fitting TRBD1. V shed 10 bases and J 5 bases; nucleotides not matched to a gene: 10. Germline loops: CDR1 SNHLY, CDR2 FYNNEI. The CDR3 runs to 14 residues. The CDR3 spells CATGQGQPGDTQYF. CDR3 sequence (DNA): TGTGCCACCGGACAGGGGCAACCGGGAGATACGCAGTATTTT.

The rearrangement joins TRBV6-7 to TRBJ1-5, with D possibly being TRBD1 (5 bases). TRBV6-7 is an ORF, with its function uncertain. Trimming took 5 bases from V and 1 from J, leaving 15 bases between them. The CDR3 has 16 residues. In DNA form, the CDR3 reads TGTGCCAGCAGTACCGCAGGGAGATGGAGCAATCAGCCCCAGCATTTT. Translating gives CASSTAGRWSNQPQHF.

The rearrangement links TRBV19 to TRBJ1-1; no clear D. V lost 5 bases, J lost 1 base, and 2 bases lay in between. Germline V gives CDR1 LNHDA, CDR2 SQIVND (reference sequence). There are 11 residues in the CDR3. The CDR3 nucleotides read TGTGCCAGTAGTGAGAACACTGAAGCTTTCTTT. Translation: CASSENTEAFF.

The CDR3 nucleotides read TGTGCCAGCAGCTTAATTGGGGGAGGGCTGGACGAGCAGTACTTC. It codes for CASSLIGGGLDEQYF. This chain uses TRBV7-3 with TRBJ2-7, with 7 bases fitting TRBD2. Germline V lookup: CDR1 SGHTA, CDR2 FQGTGA. There are 15 residues in the CDR3. The trim removed 1 base at V and 5 bases at J, leaving 8 bases unmatched.

This rearrangement joins TRBV4-1 to TRBJ1-1; D gene uncertain. Germline V lookup: CDR1 MGHRA, CDR2 YSYEKL. The V end was cut by 3 bases, the J end by 1 base, with 6 bases between. This CDR3 region has 13 residues. CDR3 protein: CASSHGRNTEAFF. Here the CDR3 DNA reads TGCGCCAGCAGCCATGGGAGGAACACTGAAGCTTTCTTT.

The chain has TRBV6-4 and TRBJ2-1; 8 bases align to TRBD1. The CDR3 sequence is 15 residues long. The V and J ends lost 4 bases and 5 bases, in that order; junction bases with no gene match: 7. Per germline, CDR1 MRHNA and CDR2 SNTAGT. In DNA form, the CDR3 reads TGTGCCAGCAGTGGAGGACAGGGAATCAACAATGAGCAGTTCTTC. Protein sequence: CASSGGQGINNEQFF.

V gene TRBV27 combines with J gene TRBJ2-1; no clear D gene. V was pared by 0 bases and J by 2 bases, with 8 bases between. The CDR3 length is 15 residues. In germline, CDR1 is MNHEY, CDR2 SMNVEV (reference sequence). The CDR3 sequence is CASSLSVRPYNEQFF. CDR3 DNA: TGTGCCAGCAGTTTATCGGTCCGCCCCTACAATGAGCAGTTCTTC.

A single count supports this clone. This sequence joins TRBV11-2 and TRBJ2-3; 8 nucleotides line up with TRBD2. The germline CDR1 and CDR2 sequences are SGHAT and FQNNGV. The CDR3 has 16 residues. V shed 0 bases and J 5 bases; nucleotides not matched to a gene: 7. CDR3 sequence reads: CASSLEGPGLGDTQYF. As DNA, the CDR3 is TGTGCCAGCAGCTTAGAAGGCCCGGGACTAGGAGATACGCAGTATTTT.

This clone was picked up one time. The V call is TRBV7-6, the J call TRBJ2-1; 8 bases fit TRBD2. J lost 0 bases, V lost 2 bases, and 0 bases had no gene match. Germline CDR1 is SGHVS and CDR2 is FNYEAQ. The length of the CDR3 is 15 residues. Written as DNA, the CDR3 is TGTGCCAGCAGCTTAAGCGGGAGCTCCTACAATGAGCAGTTCTTC. It encodes CASSLSGSSYNEQFF.

CDR3 nucleotides: TGTGCCATCAGTGAGTCGAAGGGGGCGATTTTAGATCGGACAGATACGCAGTATTTT. Protein product: CAISESKGAILDRTDTQYF. The rearrangement uses TRBV10-3 and TRBJ2-3; TRBD1 matches 7 bases. V trimming: 0 bases; J trimming: 3 bases; junction bases outside the gene matches: 15. CDR3 length equals 19 residues. CDR1 is ENHRY and CDR2 is SYGVKD in the germline V gene.

This chain uses TRBV19 with TRBJ2-1; the D is unclear. The V gene's germline CDR1 is LNHDA and CDR2 SQIVND (reference sequence). This CDR3 contains 16 residues. The V and J ends lost 0 bases and 4 bases respectively, with 13 bases between them. The CDR3 protein is CASSIDRQAFYNEQFF. In nucleotides, the CDR3 is TGTGCCAGTAGTATAGATCGGCAAGCCTTTTACAATGAGCAGTTCTTC. The variable domain in full, with the rest retrieved from reference TRBV19 and TRBJ2-1, is DGGITQSPKYLFRKEGQNVTLSCEQNLNHDAMYWYRQDPGQGLRLIYYSQIVNDFQKGDIAEGYSVSREKKESFPLTVTSAQKNPTAFYLCASSIDRQAFYNEQFFGPGTRLTVL.

This clone was counted between two and nine times. This rearrangement joins TRBV7-6 to TRBJ2-7, with D perhaps matching TRBD2 (5 bases). Trimming pared 5 bases from V and 4 bases from J, leaving 12 bases between. Germline V lookup: CDR1 SGHVS, CDR2 FNYEAQ. The CDR3 spans 13 residues. The CDR3 coding sequence is TGTGCCAGCAGCCTCGGACTGGGGTACGAGCAGTACTTC. This gives the protein CASSLGLGYEQYF. Drawing the rest from reference TRBV7-6 and TRBJ2-7, the complete variable domain is GAGVSQSPRYKVTKRGQDVALRCDPISGHVSLYWYRQALGQGPEFLTYFNYEAQQDKSGLPNDRFSAERPEGSISTLTIQRTEQRDSAMYRCASSLGLGYEQYFGPGTRLTVT.

The J gene is TRBJ1-2, the V gene TRBV15; perhaps TRBD1 as D (6 bases). Germline V gene data show CDR1 as LNHNV and CDR2 as YYDKDF (reference sequence). This CDR3 is 17 amino acids long. Trimming removed 4 bases at V and 8 bases at J, with 26 bases between. The CDR3 protein is CATSTTGRGPYWGGYTF. The CDR3 region has the DNA TGTGCCACCAGCACCACGGGCAGGGGACCCTATTGGGGAGGCTACACCTTC.

The rearrangement uses TRBV6-1 and TRBJ2-1; no clear D gene. Trimming took off 8 bases at V and 9 bases at J, with 8 bases between the two ends. The germline CDR1 and CDR2 sequences are MNHNS and SASEGT. The CDR3 is made up of 10 amino acids. This CDR3 reads CASGSSEQFF. CDR3 nucleotides: TGTGCCAGCGGAAGTTCTGAGCAGTTCTTC.

The V and J genes are TRBV19 and TRBJ1-3; 11 nucleotides line up with TRBD1. The J segment lost 3 bases and the V segment lost 6 bases, leaving 4 bases of the junction unmatched. This CDR3 has 15 residues. Germline CDR1 is LNHDA and CDR2 is SQIVND (reference sequence). Here the CDR3 reads CASSLGTGGGNTIYF. CDR3 coding DNA: TGTGCCAGTAGCCTTGGGACAGGGGGTGGAAACACCATATATTTT.

This CDR3 reads CASSPGLGQTQHF. In DNA, the CDR3 is TGTGCCAGCAGCCCGGGACTGGGACAGACCCAGCATTTT. The chain carries TRBV6-5 and TRBJ1-5; 7 bases agree with TRBD1. The V gene's germline CDR1 is MNHEY and CDR2 SVGAGI. V shed 6 bases and J 11 bases; nucleotides not matched to a gene: 10. The CDR3 spans 13 residues.

The J gene is TRBJ1-1, the V gene TRBV18; D uncertain. From germline, CDR1 is KGHSH and CDR2 LQKENI. V was cut by 5 bases and J by 0 bases, with 4 bases left in between. The CDR3 has 12 amino acids. The CDR3 bases are TGTGCCAGCTCAGCCATGAACACTGAAGCTTTCTTT. Protein product: CASSAMNTEAFF.

The CDR3 coding sequence is TGTGCCAGCAGCTTAGGAAGTCGACGCGTTGGGCAGTACTTC. This sequence encodes CASSLGSRRVGQYF. This chain connects TRBV11-2 to TRBJ2-7; D gene unclear. V dropped 1 base and J dropped 9 bases, with 16 bases sitting between them. Germline-derived CDR1 and CDR2 are SGHAT and FQNNGV. The CDR3 is 14 amino acids.

This clone is a singleton in its sample. This chain uses TRBV27 with TRBJ2-7, with a tentative D call TRBD2 (6 bases). Germline V gene data show CDR1 as MNHEY and CDR2 as SMNVEV (reference sequence). The germline V and J ends were trimmed by 3 bases and 3 bases, with 12 bases remaining between them. The CDR3 extends over 14 amino acids. The CDR3 loop is CASSFGWRGYEQYF. CDR3 bases: TGTGCCAGCAGTTTTGGGTGGCGGGGCTACGAGCAGTACTTC.

With regard to this clone: Sequence at one end of the junction differs from germline and may be a read error. This chain links TRBV7-9 with TRBJ1-3; no reliable D call. This CDR3 has 13 amino acids. The germline CDR1 and CDR2 sequences are SEHNR and FQNEAQ (reference sequence). The CDR3 DNA sequence: TGTGCAAGCAGTCCTCGTGAGAGCGACACCATATATTTT. Translation: CASSPRESDTIYF.